These 32 T cell receptor beta chains share one sample of origin, sequenced in a study of cytomegalovirus exposure and HLA in healthy donors (dated by TCRdb to between 2016 and 2019). Library preparation used the immunoSEQ multiplex PCR assay. For the multiplex PCR, a mixture combining 60 forward primers for TCR Vbeta segments and 13 reverse primers for TCR Jbeta segments was used. The table comes from immuneACCESS by way of TCRdb, which keeps in-frame sequences with V and J called. Part of the clones is missing from these tables; in studies checked, under half for an unresolved V gene and the rest for unknown reasons. The sample contains 130,000 or so clones, 60% to 85% of them found a single time. The ten most abundant clones make up roughly 3% of the sample. Sequencing was done on a sample of PBMCs. The receptor source for this set is a man aged 25-45 years in good health and CMV-seronegative.

Only a few counts were recorded for this clone. The rearrangement joins TRBV4-1 to TRBJ1-5, with 9 bases that match TRBD1. J lost 4 bases, V lost 4 bases, and 2 bases had no gene match. The CDR3 runs 14 residues. Germline V gene lookup returns CDR1 MGHRA and CDR2 YSYEKL. The CDR3 here is CASSPGQGNQPQHF. In DNA, the CDR3 is TGCGCCAGCAGCCCGGGACAGGGAAATCAGCCCCAGCATTTT.

The V gene is TRBV9, the J gene TRBJ2-3; D is perhaps TRBD2 (6 bases). CDR3 length equals 14 residues. V was cut by 0 bases and J by 6 bases, with 11 bases left in between. Germline-derived CDR1 and CDR2 are SGDLS and YYNGEE. CDR3 bases: TGTGCCAGCAGCGTAGACGGGAGAAGCGATACGCAGTATTTT. Translation gives CASSVDGRSDTQYF.

This clone has only one observation. In nucleotides, the CDR3 is TGTGCCAGCAGCCAACAGGGGTCTGAAGCTTTCTTT. Translation: CASSQQGSEAFF. This chain links TRBV5-4 with TRBJ1-1, with 7 bases that match TRBD1. CDR1 and CDR2 from the germline V gene are SGHNT and YYREEE (reference sequence). This CDR3 has 12 amino acids. V lost 4 bases to trimming and J lost 6 bases; unmatched junction nucleotides: 3. The full variable domain, rest sourced from reference TRBV5-4 and TRBJ1-1, is ETGVTQSPTHLIKTRGQQVTLRCSSQSGHNTVSWYQQALGQGPQFIFQYYREEENGRGNFPPRFSGLQFPNYSSELNVNALELDDSALYLCASSQQGSEAFFGQGTRLTVV.

The chain carries TRBV25-1 and TRBJ1-1, with D hard to call. The CDR3 is made up of 14 amino acids. From germline, CDR1 is MGHDK and CDR2 SYGVNS. V was cut by 4 bases and J by 0 bases, with 9 bases left in between. CDR3 protein: CASSGEEMNTEAFF. The CDR3 nucleotides read TGTGCCAGCAGTGGTGAGGAGATGAACACTGAAGCTTTCTTT. Complete variable domain (other parts from reference TRBV25-1 and TRBJ1-1): EADIYQTPRYLVIGTGKKITLECSQTMGHDKMYWYQQDPGMELHLIHYSYGVNSTEKGDLSSESTVSRIRTEHFPLTLESARPSHTSQYLCASSGEEMNTEAFFGQGTRLTVV.

A few counts support this clone. The CDR3 nucleotides are TGTGCCAGTAGAACAGGGGGCGCATCTAATGAAAAACTGTTTTTT. Protein product: CASRTGGASNEKLFF. The chain links TRBV19 to TRBJ1-4; 9 nucleotides match TRBD1. Germline values: CDR1 LNHDA, CDR2 SQIVND (reference sequence). The length of the CDR3 is 15 residues. Trimming at V came to 6 bases and at J to 3 bases, leaving 5 bases not matched to a gene.

The chain uses TRBV28 and TRBJ2-7, with D maybe TRBD1 (6 bases). Germline lookup yields CDR1 MDHEN and CDR2 SYDVKM. V was shortened by 10 bases and J by 0 bases, with 19 bases between the two germline ends. This CDR3 spans 15 amino acids. The CDR3 loop is CANAVGRGNSYEQYF. Written as DNA, the CDR3 is TGTGCCAACGCGGTGGGCAGGGGCAACTCCTACGAGCAGTACTTC.

The chain uses TRBV10-3 and TRBJ2-5; D might be TRBD1 (6 bases). V dropped 6 bases and J dropped 4 bases, with 15 bases sitting between them. Germline V lookup: CDR1 ENHRY, CDR2 SYGVKD. The CDR3 has 14 amino acids. Written as DNA, the CDR3 is TGTGCCATCAGGGACAGCACTGGGGCAGAGACCCAGTACTTC. This gives the protein CAIRDSTGAETQYF.

Notes on this clone: The sample carries other DNA sequences with the same CDR3. The chain uses TRBV5-1 and TRBJ2-2, with no clear D. Trimming shortened V by 4 bases and J by 3 bases, and 7 bases separated the two germline ends. Germline loops: CDR1 SGHRS, CDR2 YFSETQ. The CDR3 runs to 13 residues. Here the CDR3 reads CASSVHYTGELFF. For the CDR3, the DNA is TGCGCCAGCAGCGTTCACTACACCGGGGAGCTGTTTTTT.

The rearrangement uses TRBV5-1 and TRBJ2-5; TRBD2 matches at 10 bases. Germline CDR1 reads SGHRS; CDR2 reads YFSETQ. V gave up 0 bases and J gave up 2 bases; unmatched junction bases: 4. This CDR3 is 16 amino acids long. CDR3 sequence (DNA): TGCGCCAGCAGCTTGGTGGCTAGCGGGGGTCAAGAGACCCAGTACTTC. Translation gives CASSLVASGGQETQYF.

The rearrangement links TRBV23-1 to TRBJ2-5, with TRBD2 identical over 7 bases. TRBV23-1 is sorted into the ORF group, with uncertain function. This CDR3 is built from 17 residues. Germline trimming cut 0 bases from V and 3 bases from J; bases unmatched to any gene: 10. Written as DNA, the CDR3 is TGCGCCAGCAGTCAATCGAGGGGTAGCGGGCCCAAAGAGACCCAGTACTTC. Its translation: CASSQSRGSGPKETQYF.

This chain uses TRBV6-5 with TRBJ1-1; D is undetermined. The CDR3 is 14 amino acids. Deletions cut 6 bases from V and 1 base from J, with 12 bases between. Germline values: CDR1 MNHEY, CDR2 SVGAGI. DNA of the CDR3: TGTGCCAGCAGGGGCCGGGAGGAGAACACTGAAGCTTTCTTT. Its translation is CASRGREENTEAFF.

The chain employs TRBV19 and TRBJ1-1, with 7 bases lining up with TRBD1. This CDR3 has 14 amino acids. Germline V gene lookup returns CDR1 LNHDA and CDR2 SQIVND (reference sequence). The V and J ends lost 2 bases and 1 base, in that order; junction bases with no gene match: 1. CDR3 loop: CASSIRDRNTEAFF. For the CDR3, the DNA is TGTGCCAGTAGTATACGGGACAGGAACACTGAAGCTTTCTTT. Using reference TRBV19 and TRBJ1-1 for the parts outside the CDR3, the full variable domain is DGGITQSPKYLFRKEGQNVTLSCEQNLNHDAMYWYRQDPGQGLRLIYYSQIVNDFQKGDIAEGYSVSREKKESFPLTVTSAQKNPTAFYLCASSIRDRNTEAFFGQGTRLTVV.

The V call is TRBV19, the J call TRBJ1-1, with TRBD1 as a possible D gene (6 bases). V was cut by 9 bases and J by 11 bases, with 25 bases left in between. From germline, CDR1 is LNHDA and CDR2 SQIVND (reference sequence). CDR3 length: 14 residues. The CDR3 bases are TGTGCCAGCCAAAGTCTGGGGGCGTTAAGTCTGGCTTTCTTT. Its translation: CASQSLGALSLAFF.

This chain joins TRBV4-2 and TRBJ2-1; D unclear. V dropped 0 bases and J dropped 7 bases, with 13 bases sitting between them. The CDR3 sequence is 15 residues long. Germline-derived CDR1 and CDR2 are LGHNA and YNFKEQ. CDR3 nucleotide sequence: TGTGCCAGCAGCCAAGATATGGGCATTGGGAATGAGCAGTTCTTC. Protein product: CASSQDMGIGNEQFF.

The rearrangement joins TRBV5-1 to TRBJ2-1; 8 positions agree with TRBD2. V trimming: 4 bases; J trimming: 4 bases; junction bases outside the gene matches: 1. The germline gives CDR1 SGHRS, CDR2 YFSETQ. The CDR3 extends over 13 amino acids. Here the CDR3 DNA reads TGCGCCAGCAGCGAGCGGGAGTACAATGAGCAGTTCTTC. Translation gives CASSEREYNEQFF.

The chain combines TRBV2 with TRBJ2-7, with 7 bases identical to TRBD2. Germline V gene sequence: CDR1 SNHLY, CDR2 FYNNEI. The CDR3 is 13 amino acids. V dropped 10 bases and J dropped 7; count of bases not matched to a gene: 13. As DNA, the CDR3 is TGTGCCACCTCAGCGGGAAGGATGGGGGAGCAGTACTTC. Its translation: CATSAGRMGEQYF.

The chain couples TRBV5-6 to TRBJ2-7, with D perhaps TRBD1 (7 bases). This CDR3 has 16 amino acids. Germline V gene data show CDR1 as SGHDT and CDR2 as YYEEEE. V lost 4 bases and J 1 base, leaving 18 bases between the germline ends. CDR3 nucleotides: TGTGCCAGCAGCACAAGATACAGGGGACTGTCCTACGAGCAGTACTTC. This encodes CASSTRYRGLSYEQYF. Drawing the rest from reference TRBV5-6 and TRBJ2-7, the complete variable domain is DAGVTQSPTHLIKTRGQQVTLRCSPKSGHDTVSWYQQALGQGPQFIFQYYEEEERQRGNFPDRFSGHQFPNYSSELNVNALLLGDSALYLCASSTRYRGLSYEQYFGPGTRLTVT.

The rearrangement joins TRBV6-6 to TRBJ2-7; D is possibly TRBD1 (6 bases). Germline values: CDR1 MNHNY, CDR2 SVGAGI (reference sequence). Deletions cut 4 bases from V and 3 bases from J, with 16 bases between. CDR3 length: 15 residues. CDR3 in amino acids: CASSFSGTSDYEQYF. The CDR3 DNA reads as TGTGCCAGCAGTTTTTCCGGGACATCGGACTACGAGCAGTACTTC.

The rearrangement links TRBV5-6 to TRBJ2-5; TRBD1 matches 7 bases. This CDR3 spans 16 amino acids. CDR1 and CDR2 from the germline V gene are SGHDT and YYEEEE. V lost 2 bases to trimming and J lost 2 bases; unmatched junction nucleotides: 9. CDR3 nucleotide sequence: TGTGCCAGCAGCTTCTCGGGACAGACAGTACAAGAGACCCAGTACTTC. It is translated as CASSFSGQTVQETQYF.

In DNA, the CDR3 is TGTGCCAGTAGCCCCAGGACTCCACAAGAGACCCAGTACTTC. Translating it yields CASSPRTPQETQYF. This chain uses TRBV19 with TRBJ2-5; D is perhaps TRBD2 (5 bases). Between the trimmed V and J ends, which lost 6 bases and 2 bases, there was a span of 13 bases. CDR1 and CDR2 from the germline V gene are LNHDA and SQIVND (reference sequence). This CDR3 is built from 14 residues.

The V and J genes are TRBV7-6 and TRBJ2-3; 10 bases align to TRBD2. Unmatched junction bases numbered 5, after V lost 0 bases and J lost 2 bases. This CDR3 is 17 amino acids long. The germline V gene has CDR1 SGHVS and CDR2 FNYEAQ. The CDR3 bases are TGTGCCAGCAGCTTAGCGCCAGCGGGAGGGCTCACAGATACGCAGTATTTT. As protein: CASSLAPAGGLTDTQYF.

V usage is TRBV12-5 and J usage is TRBJ2-1, with 10 bases fitting TRBD2. After removal of 1 base from V and 2 bases from J, the junction contained 5 bases not matched to a gene. This CDR3 is 17 amino acids long. Germline-derived CDR1 and CDR2 are LGHNT and FRNRAP. The DNA of the CDR3 is TGTGCTAGTGGTTTGGATAAAGCGGGGGGGACCTACAATGAGCAGTTCTTC. This sequence encodes CASGLDKAGGTYNEQFF.

The chain employs TRBV27 and TRBJ2-7; 8 positions match TRBD2. J was trimmed by 3 bases and V by 6 bases; bases with no gene match: 10. From germline, CDR1 is MNHEY and CDR2 SMNVEV (reference sequence). This CDR3 is 15 amino acids long. DNA for the CDR3: TGTGCCAGCAGCATGTTCGGGGGGGGCATCTACGAGCAGTACTTC. Translated, it gives CASSMFGGGIYEQYF.

The rearrangement joins TRBV30 to TRBJ1-6; D is perhaps TRBD1 (6 bases). Trimming took off 0 bases at V and 9 bases at J, with 12 bases between the two ends. CDR3 length: 14 residues. CDR1 is GTSNPN and CDR2 is SVGIG in the germline V gene (reference sequence). DNA for the CDR3: TGTGCCTGGAGTGTTGGGGGCGCAGGTTCACCCCTCCACTTT. It yields the protein CAWSVGGAGSPLHF.

The chain has TRBV25-1 and TRBJ2-7, with 7 positions matching TRBD1. The CDR3 is made up of 16 amino acids. V trimming: 6 bases; J trimming: 0 bases; junction bases outside the gene matches: 11. Germline V CDR1 and CDR2: MGHDK, SYGVNS. The CDR3 coding sequence is TGTGCCAGCAGCGCCTCACCGGGACAGAGCTCCTACGAGCAGTACTTC. Its translation: CASSASPGQSSYEQYF.

The J gene is TRBJ2-3, the V gene TRBV5-1; 7 bases map to TRBD1. CDR1 and CDR2 (germline): SGHRS, YFSETQ. The CDR3 length is 14 residues. The J segment lost 2 bases and the V segment lost 4 bases, leaving 4 bases of the junction unmatched. The CDR3 sequence is CASSLGQVTDTQYF. The CDR3 region has the DNA TGCGCCAGCAGCCTAGGACAGGTCACAGATACGCAGTATTTT.

The chain has TRBV6-5 and TRBJ2-5; 10 positions match TRBD1. V shed 5 bases and J 7 bases; nucleotides not matched to a gene: 7. CDR1 is MNHEY and CDR2 is SVGAGI in the germline V gene. This CDR3 spans 14 amino acids. The CDR3 DNA sequence: TGTGCCAGCAGTGCCGGACAGGGGGAGGGGACCCAGTACTTC. Translation gives CASSAGQGEGTQYF.

This clone was recorded once. The genes are TRBV9 and TRBJ1-5; 8 bases match TRBD1. The CDR3 is 15 residues long. V lost 5 bases and J lost 5; bases outside the gene matches: 9. Per germline, CDR1 SGDLS and CDR2 YYNGEE. CDR3 DNA sequence: TGTGCCAGCAGTCCCGGACAGGGAGGTTATCAGCCCCAGCATTTT. Its translation: CASSPGQGGYQPQHF.

V and J are TRBV20-1 and TRBJ2-3, with D unclear. The V end lost 6 bases, the J end lost 5 bases, and 6 bases lay between the germline ends. Per the germline V gene, CDR1 is DFQATT and CDR2 is SNEGSKA (reference sequence). CDR3 length: 10 residues. The CDR3 bases are TGCAGTGCCCAACTAGATACGCAGTATTTT. This gives the protein CSAQLDTQYF.

This chain uses TRBV9 with TRBJ2-3; 7 bases match TRBD2. The CDR3 spans 15 residues. The germline V gene has CDR1 SGDLS and CDR2 YYNGEE. With V trimmed by 2 bases and J by 0 bases, 3 bases remained unmatched. The CDR3 sequence is CASSVREPSTDTQYF. CDR3 nucleotides: TGTGCCAGCAGCGTGCGGGAGCCTAGCACAGATACGCAGTATTTT.

The chain recombines TRBV5-3 with TRBJ2-1; 12 bases are a match to TRBD2. TRBV5-3 belongs to the ORF category, with a function that is uncertain. The CDR3 has 16 residues. Trimming cost V 4 bases and J 10 bases; bases outside gene matches: 12. The CDR3 DNA sequence: TGTGCCAGAAGCCTACTAGCGGGGGGCTTGGGGGAAGAGCAGTTCTTC. Protein sequence: CARSLLAGGLGEEQFF.

This clone was seen more than once but under ten times. The V and J genes are TRBV7-2 and TRBJ1-6; TRBD1 matches at 9 bases. J gave up 7 bases and V 2 bases, and 3 bases lay outside the gene matches. Germline CDR1 and CDR2: SGHTA and FQGNSA. This CDR3 has 15 residues. CDR3 region: CASSLQQGANSPLHF. In DNA form, the CDR3 reads TGTGCCAGCAGCTTACAACAGGGGGCAAATTCACCCCTCCACTTT.